Sequencing of this T cell receptor beta chain was carried out in a study of OX40 agonist ivuxolimab in advanced cancers. The data were produced by immunoSEQ multiplex PCR, yet TCRdb's version contains in-frame clones alone and is incomplete. Altogether approximately 61,000 clones are present, 89% being singletons, with the ten largest covering 18%. With respect to this clone: Its specificity is not known.

The germline V and J ends were trimmed by 2 bases and 5 bases, with 10 bases remaining between them. The CDR3 contains 14 residues. Germline V gene sequence: CDR1 LNHDA, CDR2 SQIVND (reference sequence). Blood draws occurred at baseline, cycle 4 day 1, and cycle 7 day 1. Findings of the study overall: CD8+ T cells were the subset that, on average, had more expanded clones than CD4+.

This TCR was sampled from an adult with an advanced solid tumor such as melanoma, head and neck, liver or kidney cancer. The sample was CD4+ or CD8+ T cells sorted from blood, taken in a trial of the OX40 agonist ivuxolimab. The chain carries TRBV19 and TRBJ2-1; perhaps TRBD1 as D (5 bases). CDR3 nucleotide sequence: TGTGCCAGTAGTATACGTGGACACCACAATGAGCAGTTCTTC. Translated: CASSIRGHHNEQFF.